Listed here is a single TCR beta chain. Its antigen remains unidentified. The sample originates from a study of CD8 T cells in Susac syndrome. Study summary: Clinically active disease was present in roughly 6 of the sequenced Susac syndrome patients. Eight or nine of these patients were in remission.

RNA totalling roughly 0.45 to 1 ug underwent reverse transcription with random hexamers. By means of immunoSEQ multiplex PCR, TCR beta CDR3 spanning 54 Vbeta and 13 Jbeta underwent amplification. Each CDR3 protein gets one entry after TCRdb re-called the immunoSEQ multiplex PCR reads with MiXCR. The data contain some 75,000 distinct CDR3 sequences, 90% to 95% of them singletons. Germline CDR1 LNHDA, CDR2 SQIVND (reference sequence). Deletions cut 5 bases from V and 8 bases from J, with 18 bases between. The CDR3 spans 15 residues. Broader study findings: Within total CD8+ repertoires, 15 to 20 Susac-specific public clones were found, and within CD8+ TEMRA repertoires, four or five.

This sequence originates from a human donor with Susac syndrome. The V gene is TRBV19, the J gene TRBJ1-4, with D perhaps TRBD1 (6 bases). The sequencing sample was made of CD8+ T cells from PBMCs. The CDR3 DNA reads as TGTGCCAGTAGTGACCGGGACACAACCCCAGAAAAACTGTTTTTT. This encodes CASSDRDTTPEKLFF.